The 20 T cell receptor beta chains presented below share a single source sample, sequenced in a study of T cells in tumors after PD-1 blockade. Measured with immunoSEQ multiplex PCR; TCRdb has only the in-frame clones, and not every one. The sample contains 54,000 or so clones, over 75% of which appear only once. This sample comprised PBMCs, obtained before anti-PD-1 treatment. These receptors were collected from a human donor with basal cell carcinoma.

In the case of this clone: This sample includes further DNA sequences coding for the same CDR3. The chain combines TRBV7-2 with TRBJ1-3; D is perhaps TRBD1 (6 bases). Trimming left V 1 base short and J 3 bases short, with 10 bases between. The CDR3 spans 15 residues. Germline CDR1 and CDR2: SGHTA and FQGNSA. Written as DNA, the CDR3 is TGTGCCAGCAGCTTAGTGACAGGCCGTGGAAACACCATATATTTT. It specifies CASSLVTGRGNTIYF.

V is TRBV3-1 (or the pseudogene TRBV3-2) and J is TRBJ1-1; D may be TRBD1 (6 bases). CDR1 and CDR2 from the germline V gene are LGHDT and YNNKEL (reference sequence). The length of the CDR3 is 14 residues. V was clipped by 2 bases and J by 0 bases, with 7 bases between them. The DNA of the CDR3 is TGTGCCAGCAGCCAACGGGGGCTGAACACTGAAGCTTTCTTT. This gives the protein CASSQRGLNTEAFF.

The chain's CDR3 is CASSLGTLNNYGYTF. DNA of the CDR3: TGTGCCAGCTCACTTGGGACACTTAATAACTATGGCTACACCTTC. The rearrangement joins TRBV18 to TRBJ1-2; a possible D gene is TRBD1 (6 bases). The CDR3 is 15 amino acids. The V gene's germline CDR1 is KGHSH and CDR2 LQKENI. V lost 4 bases to trimming and J lost 1 base, with 13 bases between them.

The rearrangement joins TRBV5-4 to TRBJ2-3; D possibly uses TRBD1 or TRBD2 (6 bases each). The CDR3 runs to 16 residues. CDR1 SGHNT and CDR2 YYREEE come from the germline V gene (reference sequence). The V gene lost 0 bases and the J gene lost 0 bases, with 11 bases spanning the gap. The CDR3 loop is CASSLVRGASTDTQYF. In DNA form, the CDR3 reads TGTGCCAGCAGCTTGGTAAGGGGGGCTAGCACAGATACGCAGTATTTT.

In its sample, this clone was seen once. The chain couples TRBV10-3 to TRBJ1-2; D unclear. The V end lost 1 base, the J end lost 3 bases, and 6 bases lay between the germline ends. Looked up from germline, CDR1 is ENHRY and CDR2 is SYGVKD. This CDR3 is 13 amino acids long. The CDR3 here is CAISEYGDYGYTF. The CDR3 DNA sequence: TGTGCCATCAGTGAGTACGGCGACTATGGCTACACCTTC.

This clone was detected only a few times. This chain connects TRBV4-2 to TRBJ1-1; D might be TRBD1 (6 bases). Germline loops: CDR1 LGHNA, CDR2 YNFKEQ. CDR3 length equals 17 residues. V lost 0 bases and J lost 8, with 22 bases in between. The CDR3 nucleotides are TGTGCCAGCAGCCAAGATCTGAGGTGGGGGCAGGAACCCGAAGCTTTCTTT. Translation: CASSQDLRWGQEPEAFF.

This chain links TRBV9 with TRBJ2-2; 7 bases line up with TRBD2. CDR1 and CDR2 (germline): SGDLS, YYNGEE. CDR3 length equals 18 residues. The J segment lost 4 bases and the V segment lost 0 bases, leaving 12 bases of the junction unmatched. The CDR3 is CASSVEEGRAVPTGELFF. CDR3 sequence (DNA): TGTGCCAGCAGCGTAGAGGAGGGGAGGGCAGTCCCCACCGGGGAGCTGTTTTTT.

J is TRBJ1-1 and V is TRBV6-2 or TRBV6-3; 12 positions agree with TRBD1. The germline CDR1 and CDR2 sequences are MNHEY and SVGEGT. Unmatched junction bases numbered 7, after V lost 4 bases and J lost 7 bases. The CDR3 has 15 amino acids. For the CDR3, the DNA is TGTGCCAGCAGTTCAGCCGGGACAGGGGGCGGTGAAGCTTTCTTT. Protein: CASSSAGTGGGEAFF.

The V gene is TRBV5-8, the J gene TRBJ1-5; maybe TRBD1 (5 bases). The CDR3 runs to 14 residues. The V gene's germline CDR1 is SGHTS and CDR2 YDEGEE. V was pared by 7 bases and J by 2 bases, with 13 bases between. CDR3 nucleotides: TGTGCCAGCGGGGCCCTAGACGGCAATCAGCCCCAGCATTTT. This gives the protein CASGALDGNQPQHF.

The table lists this clone with a count of one. The chain joins TRBV5-1 to TRBJ2-3; 8 bases are a match to TRBD2. Germline loops: CDR1 SGHRS, CDR2 YFSETQ. J lost 5 bases, V lost 0 bases, and 5 bases had no gene match. This CDR3 is 15 amino acids long. The CDR3 region has the DNA TGCGCCAGCAGCTTGGATGGCGGGGGGCAAGATACGCAGTATTTT. Protein product: CASSLDGGGQDTQYF.

The V call is TRBV6-1, the J call TRBJ2-5, with 9 positions matching TRBD2. The J segment lost 1 base and the V segment lost 3 bases, leaving 3 bases of the junction unmatched. Germline CDR1 MNHNS, CDR2 SASEGT. The CDR3 has 15 amino acids. In DNA, the CDR3 is TGTGCCAGCAGTGATTTAGCGGGGGCCCAAGAGACCCAGTACTTC. This translates into CASSDLAGAQETQYF.

The chain links TRBV30 to TRBJ1-2, with a possible D match to TRBD1 (5 bases). Germline loops: CDR1 GTSNPN, CDR2 SVGIG (reference sequence). The CDR3 covers 11 residues. Trimming took 1 base from V and 8 from J, leaving 8 bases between them. CDR3 residues: CAWSGGRGYTF. In nucleotides, the CDR3 is TGTGCCTGGAGTGGGGGACGCGGCTACACCTTC.

The chain has TRBV21-1 and TRBJ2-3. TRBV21-1 is noted as a pseudogene. The CDR3 runs 19 residues. The CDR3 nucleotides are TGTGCCAGCAGCCTATGGGGGGCACTCCCCGGACCGTCAACAGATACGCAGTATTTT. It is translated as CASSLWGALPGPSTDTQYF.

This chain joins TRBV6-5 and TRBJ2-2; D call uncertain. The CDR3 has 14 amino acids. Trimming stripped 5 bases from V and 4 bases from J, with 11 bases between. The germline V gene encodes CDR1 MNHEY and CDR2 SVGAGI. The CDR3 spells CASSPQAVTGELFF. CDR3 DNA sequence: TGTGCCAGCAGTCCCCAAGCCGTCACCGGGGAGCTGTTTTTT.

This chain joins TRBV5-4 and TRBJ2-2, with D uncertain. Trimming left V 1 base short and J 3 bases short, with 13 bases between. There are 16 residues in the CDR3. The V gene's germline CDR1 is SGHNT and CDR2 YYREEE (reference sequence). DNA of the CDR3: TGTGCCAGCAGCTTGCGTACCCGAAGAGACACCGGGGAGCTGTTTTTT. Protein: CASSLRTRRDTGELFF.

V gene TRBV7-9 combines with J gene TRBJ2-3; no clear D. Between the trimmed V and J ends, which lost 1 base and 4 bases, there was a span of 12 bases. Germline V CDR1 and CDR2: SEHNR, FQNEAQ (reference sequence). This CDR3 has 15 amino acids. The CDR3 bases are TGTGCCAGCAGCTTAGACCCAACAGTTTCAGATACGCAGTATTTT. It yields the protein CASSLDPTVSDTQYF.

V gene TRBV5-1 combines with J gene TRBJ1-2; 8 positions agree with TRBD1. Germline V gene lookup returns CDR1 SGHRS and CDR2 YFSETQ. V lost 4 bases, J lost 7 bases, and 15 bases stayed unmatched. This CDR3 has 16 residues. The CDR3 loop is CASSAISPGQASGYTF. CDR3 nucleotides: TGCGCCAGCAGCGCAATATCACCGGGACAGGCGAGTGGCTACACCTTC.

This clone was detected only once. This chain links TRBV6-5 with TRBJ2-7, with a possible D match to TRBD1 (5 bases). The V end lost 0 bases, the J end lost 5 bases, and 11 bases lay between the germline ends. CDR3 length: 14 amino acids. Germline-derived CDR1 and CDR2 are MNHEY and SVGAGI. CDR3 loop: CASSYSRASHEQYF. The DNA of the CDR3 is TGTGCCAGCAGTTACTCCAGGGCTTCCCACGAGCAGTACTTC.

The genes are TRBV30 and TRBJ1-2; D gene uncertain. V was trimmed by 7 bases and J by 3 bases, leaving 18 bases between them. The CDR3 spans 14 residues. The germline CDR1 and CDR2 sequences are GTSNPN and SVGIG (reference sequence). The CDR3 reads CALENGEIDYGYTF. CDR3 sequence (DNA): TGTGCCTTGGAGAACGGGGAGATCGACTATGGCTACACCTTC.

This chain uses TRBV6-5 with TRBJ1-6, with D possibly being TRBD1 (5 bases). The germline V gene encodes CDR1 MNHEY and CDR2 SVGAGI. The germline V and J ends were trimmed by 6 bases and 5 bases, with 14 bases remaining between them. The length of the CDR3 is 15 residues. The CDR3 DNA reads as TGTGCCAGCAGCCTCGGGGGAAACCATAATTCACCCCTCCACTTT. Translation gives CASSLGGNHNSPLHF.